These 2 T cell receptor beta chains came from one sample sequenced in a study of T-cell reconstitution after alpha-beta-depleted transplantation in children. Unique molecular identifiers were built into the TCRbeta library. TCRdb itself ran the PCR reads through MiXCR, one entry per CDR3 protein. The sample consists of 450,000 to 600,000 distinct CDR3 sequences, over 10% of them appearing once. The source material was PBMCs, mostly from graft donor cells, sampled 360 days after TCRalphabeta/CD19-depleted stem cell transplant. These TCRs come from a male patient under 18 who had a stem cell transplant for acute myeloid leukemia, so the T cells may come from the graft donor.

This clonotype was seen a handful of times. The gene calls are TRBV29-1 and TRBJ2-7, with TRBD1 matching over 11 bases. Germline loops: CDR1 SQVTM, CDR2 ANQGSEA. The V segment lost 4 bases and the J segment 3 bases; nucleotides outside the gene matches: 8. The CDR3 is 15 residues long. CDR3 DNA sequence: TGCAGCGTTGTCCCGGACAGGGGGCGCGACTACGAGCAGTACTTC. Translated: CSVVPDRGRDYEQYF.

Ten or more counts support this clonotype. CDR3 DNA: TGCAGCGTTGAAGCCGGGACAGGGCTTCAGCAGTACTTC. Its translation is CSVEAGTGLQQYF. The genes are TRBV29-1 and TRBJ2-7, with TRBD1 identical over 9 bases. This CDR3 has 13 residues. In germline, CDR1 is SQVTM, CDR2 ANQGSEA. Losses at the gene ends were 1 base for V and 8 bases for J; bases not matched to a gene: 6.